This T cell receptor (beta chain) was captured in a study of shared clonotypes between healthy human individuals. In the study overall: For every donor, three CD4 naive, three CD4 memory, two CD8 naive and one CD8 memory plates were used.

Germline CDR1 MNHNS, CDR2 SASEGT. This CDR3 comprises 14 residues. V lost 6 bases, J lost 8 bases, and 19 bases lay in between. This clone turned up a few times. TCRdb's copy holds only in-frame clones and misses some; the assay was immunoSEQ multiplex PCR. The data show about a million clones, roughly 70% seen once. The receptor was derived from a man between 18 and 29 years old in good health. The sample consisted of memory CD4+ T cells sorted from blood. As for subset: CD45RA-negative fraction. The rearrangement joins TRBV6-1 to TRBJ1-2, with a tentative D call TRBD1 (6 bases). CDR3 sequence: CASSSTLQGTGYTF. CDR3 DNA: TGTGCCAGCAGCTCAACACTTCAGGGGACGGGCTACACCTTC.